A selection of T cell receptor beta chains follows, all from one sample in a study of cytomegalovirus exposure and HLA in healthy donors. Clones were read by immunoSEQ multiplex PCR, and TCRdb kept only the in-frame ones, dropping some. Among about 98,000 clones, less than 90% were seen once, and the ten largest hold approximately 2.4%. Material: PBMCs. All receptors derive from a man aged 40-49 years in good health and CMV-seronegative. The CDR3 runs from the conserved cysteine through the conserved F or W. The D gene is left open where the match is weak. The listing skips clone size in some rows; elsewhere it reads once, few, many or a size class.

CDR3: CASSQGSYEQYF; DNA: TGTGCCAGCTCCCAGGGCTCCTACGAGCAGTACTTC; J: TRBJ2-7; D: NA; V: TRBV18; length: 12; size: NA
CDR3: CASSSSGGGLNQFF; DNA: TGTGCCAGTAGTTCTAGCGGGGGGGGCCTCAATCAGTTCTTC; J: TRBJ2-1; D: TRBD2; V: TRBV19; length: 14; size: NA
CDR3: CSVGQGAGHGYTF; DNA: TGCAGCGTTGGACAGGGGGCGGGACATGGCTACACCTTC; J: TRBJ1-2; D: TRBD1; V: TRBV29-1; length: 13; size: NA
CDR3: CASSWAPGNPGETQYF; DNA: TGCGCCAGCAGCTGGGCCCCGGGCAACCCGGGGGAGACCCAGTACTTC; J: TRBJ2-5; D: NA; V: TRBV5-1; length: 16; size: NA
CDR3: CASRLAGGELFF; DNA: TGTGCCAGCAGGCTTGCCGGCGGGGAGCTGTTTTTT; J: TRBJ2-2; D: NA; V: TRBV27; length: 12; size: once
CDR3: CASSLLSVAEKFF; DNA: TGTGCCAGCAGCTTACTTTCGGTCGCTGAGAAGTTCTTC; J: TRBJ2-1; D: NA; V: TRBV7-2; length: 13; size: few
CDR3: CASSVSPFRRYEAFF; DNA: TGTGCCAGCAGCGTGAGTCCCTTCAGGAGGTACGAAGCTTTCTTT; J: TRBJ1-1; D: NA; V: TRBV9; length: 15; size: once
CDR3: CASSVDTGNQPQHF; DNA: TGTGCCAGCAGCGTAGACACAGGCAATCAGCCCCAGCATTTT; J: TRBJ1-5; D: NA; V: TRBV9; length: 14; size: NA
CDR3: CSVVGAGGPTDTQYF; DNA: TGCAGCGTTGTCGGAGCGGGGGGCCCCACAGATACGCAGTATTTT; J: TRBJ2-3; D: TRBD2; V: TRBV29-1; length: 15; size: NA
CDR3: CASSQDLGDYGYTF; DNA: TGCGCCAGCAGCCAAGATTTAGGGGACTATGGCTACACCTTC; J: TRBJ1-2; D: NA; V: TRBV4-3; length: 14; size: NA
CDR3: CASSYPAGPQETQYF; DNA: TGTGCCAGCAGCTATCCCGCGGGTCCACAAGAGACCCAGTACTTC; J: TRBJ2-5; D: NA; V: TRBV5-6; length: 15; size: NA
CDR3: CASSLEEGPLGYTF; DNA: TGTGCCAGCAGCCTAGAAGAGGGTCCACTAGGCTACACCTTC; J: TRBJ1-2; D: NA; V: TRBV6-6; length: 14; size: NA
CDR3: CASSWDRANSPLHF; DNA: TGCGCCAGCAGTTGGGACAGGGCCAATTCACCCCTCCACTTT; J: TRBJ1-6; D: TRBD1; V: TRBV5-1; length: 14; size: NA
CDR3: CASSHGEWGPPSSYEQYF; DNA: TGCGCCAGCAGCCATGGGGAGTGGGGGCCCCCAAGCTCCTACGAGCAGTACTTC; J: TRBJ2-7; D: NA; V: TRBV4-1; length: 18; size: NA
CDR3: CASSVRLAGEYNEQFF; DNA: TGTGCCAGCAGCGTACGACTAGCGGGAGAGTACAATGAGCAGTTCTTC; J: TRBJ2-1; D: TRBD2; V: TRBV9; length: 16; size: few
CDR3: CASTERMAGRNTEAFF; DNA: TGTGCCAGCACTGAACGTATGGCAGGCAGGAACACTGAAGCTTTCTTT; J: TRBJ1-1; D: NA; V: TRBV6-1; length: 16; size: few
CDR3: CASSPGLAGENSYEQYF; DNA: TGCGCCAGCAGCCCAGGACTAGCGGGGGAAAACTCCTACGAGCAGTACTTC; J: TRBJ2-7; D: TRBD2; V: TRBV5-1; length: 17; size: NA
CDR3: CASTPGQANSPLHF; DNA: TGTGCCAGCACCCCGGGACAGGCCAATTCACCCCTCCACTTT; J: TRBJ1-6; D: TRBD1; V: TRBV7-9; length: 14; size: NA
CDR3: CASSYDSNFPYTF; DNA: TGTGCCAGCAGTTACGACAGTAACTTCCCCTACACCTTC; J: TRBJ1-2; D: NA; V: TRBV6-5; length: 13; size: NA
CDR3: CASKGDRDRAGANVLTF; DNA: TGTGCCTCGAAAGGAGATCGAGACAGGGCTGGGGCCAACGTCCTGACTTTC; J: TRBJ2-6; D: TRBD1; V: TRBV27; length: 17; size: NA
CDR3: CASSSGSGANVLTF; DNA: TGTGCCAGTAGTAGCGGCTCTGGGGCCAACGTCCTGACTTTC; J: TRBJ2-6; D: NA; V: TRBV19; length: 14; size: NA
CDR3: CASSQGQGIYGYTF; DNA: TGTGCCAGCAGCCAGGGACAGGGGATTTATGGCTACACCTTC; J: TRBJ1-2; D: TRBD1; V: TRBV7-9; length: 14; size: NA